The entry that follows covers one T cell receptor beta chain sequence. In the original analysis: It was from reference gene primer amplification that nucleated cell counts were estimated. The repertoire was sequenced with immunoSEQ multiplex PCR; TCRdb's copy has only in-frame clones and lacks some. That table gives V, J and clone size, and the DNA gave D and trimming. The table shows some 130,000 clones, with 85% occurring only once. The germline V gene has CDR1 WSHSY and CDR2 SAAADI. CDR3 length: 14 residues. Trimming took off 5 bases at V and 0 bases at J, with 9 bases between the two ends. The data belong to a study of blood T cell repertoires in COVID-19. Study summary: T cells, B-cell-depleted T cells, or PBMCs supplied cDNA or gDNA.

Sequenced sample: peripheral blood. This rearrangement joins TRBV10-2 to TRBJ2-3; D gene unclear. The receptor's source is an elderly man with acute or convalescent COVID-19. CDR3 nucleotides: TGCGCCAGCAGTTCCCAGACTAGCACAGATACGCAGTATTTT. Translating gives CASSSQTSTDTQYF.